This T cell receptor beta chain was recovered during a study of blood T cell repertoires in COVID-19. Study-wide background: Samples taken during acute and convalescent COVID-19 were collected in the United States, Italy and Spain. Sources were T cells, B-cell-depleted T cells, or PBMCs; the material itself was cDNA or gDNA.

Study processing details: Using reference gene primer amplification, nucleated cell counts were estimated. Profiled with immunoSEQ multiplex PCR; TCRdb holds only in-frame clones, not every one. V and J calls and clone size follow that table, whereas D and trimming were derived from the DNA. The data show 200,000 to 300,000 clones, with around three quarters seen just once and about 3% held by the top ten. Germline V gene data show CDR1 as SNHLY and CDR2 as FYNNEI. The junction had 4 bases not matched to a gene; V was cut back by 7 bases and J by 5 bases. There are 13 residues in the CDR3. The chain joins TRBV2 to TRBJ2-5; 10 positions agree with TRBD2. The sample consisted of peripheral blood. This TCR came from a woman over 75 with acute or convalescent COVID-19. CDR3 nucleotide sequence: TGTGCCAGCAACGAACTAGCGGGGGAGACCCAGTACTTC. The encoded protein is CASNELAGETQYF.